This TCR beta chain was profiled in a study of PD-L1 blockade in urothelial cancer. The wider study: Blood analyses occurred 3 weeks (second dose) and 6 weeks post treatment start.

Study results and limitations: Pretreatment clonality of the blood TCR repertoire below the median was predictive of superior survival. Patients who had durable benefit saw their tumor-associated blood clones expand more at 3 weeks.

The authors spiked synthetic TCR analog templates into each PCR. Libraries were prepared by immunoSEQ multiplex PCR; TCRdb keeps only in-frame clonotypes and omits some of them. The sample records tens of thousands of clones, roughly 80% being singletons. Notes on this clone: Antigen: not known.

Germline V gene data show CDR1 as SGHVS and CDR2 as FNYEAQ. Trimming cost V 5 bases and J 0 bases, with 13 bases left between them. CDR3 length: 16 amino acids. The sequence derives from an older man with urothelial cancer. The chain has TRBV7-6 and TRBJ2-2; perhaps TRBD1 as D (5 bases). Specimen: PBMCs, collected around atezolizumab (anti-PD-L1) treatment. In DNA form, the CDR3 reads TGTGCCAGCAGCATCCAGGGCGCCTCGAACACCGGGGAGCTGTTTTTT. It codes for CASSIQGASNTGELFF. The variable domain in full, completed from reference TRBV7-6 and TRBJ2-2, reads GAGVSQSPRYKVTKRGQDVALRCDPISGHVSLYWYRQALGQGPEFLTYFNYEAQQDKSGLPNDRFSAERPEGSISTLTIQRTEQRDSAMYRCASSIQGASNTGELFFGEGSRLTVL.